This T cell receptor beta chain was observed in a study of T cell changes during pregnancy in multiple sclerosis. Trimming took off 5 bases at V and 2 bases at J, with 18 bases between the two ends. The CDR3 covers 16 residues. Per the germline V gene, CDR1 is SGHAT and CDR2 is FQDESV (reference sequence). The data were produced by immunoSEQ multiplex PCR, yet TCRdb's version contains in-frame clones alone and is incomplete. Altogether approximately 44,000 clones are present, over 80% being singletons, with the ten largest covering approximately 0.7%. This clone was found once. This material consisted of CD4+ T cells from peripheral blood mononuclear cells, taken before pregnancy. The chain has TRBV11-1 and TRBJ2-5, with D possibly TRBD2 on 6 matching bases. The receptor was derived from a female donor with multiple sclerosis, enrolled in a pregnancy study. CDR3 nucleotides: TGTGCCAGCAGCCCCAGGCCCGGGGGTTGGCAAGAGACCCAGTACTTC. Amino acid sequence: CASSPRPGGWQETQYF.